This TCR beta chain was retrieved from a study of cytomegalovirus exposure and HLA in healthy donors. The wider study: A later analysis reported the same platform for the 90 to 150 validation repertoires and the 650 to 750 first-cohort repertoires. Study results and caveats: Most TCRs appeared rarely, but some public TCRs recurred in many donors. Researchers counted some 150 TCR beta chains as cytomegalovirus-associated. TCR clusters originating in the first cohort tended to co-occur in the approximately 120 validation repertoires, according to a later analysis.

Germline CDR1 KGHSH, CDR2 LQKENI. Trimming took 5 bases from V and 4 from J; bases not matched to a gene: 3. This CDR3 has 14 residues. TCRdb's copy holds only in-frame clones and misses some; the assay was immunoSEQ multiplex PCR. Of roughly 350,000 clones listed, about nine tenths were seen once; the top ten hold around 0.8%. As for this clone: Its antigen is as yet unknown.

Specimen: PBMCs. This TCR was sampled from a woman between 18 and 29 years old in good health and CMV-seronegative. This chain joins TRBV18 and TRBJ2-7; TRBD2 agrees at 12 bases. The CDR3, as DNA: TGTGCCAGCTCAGGACTAGCGGGAACATACGAGCAGTACTTC. Translated, it gives CASSGLAGTYEQYF.